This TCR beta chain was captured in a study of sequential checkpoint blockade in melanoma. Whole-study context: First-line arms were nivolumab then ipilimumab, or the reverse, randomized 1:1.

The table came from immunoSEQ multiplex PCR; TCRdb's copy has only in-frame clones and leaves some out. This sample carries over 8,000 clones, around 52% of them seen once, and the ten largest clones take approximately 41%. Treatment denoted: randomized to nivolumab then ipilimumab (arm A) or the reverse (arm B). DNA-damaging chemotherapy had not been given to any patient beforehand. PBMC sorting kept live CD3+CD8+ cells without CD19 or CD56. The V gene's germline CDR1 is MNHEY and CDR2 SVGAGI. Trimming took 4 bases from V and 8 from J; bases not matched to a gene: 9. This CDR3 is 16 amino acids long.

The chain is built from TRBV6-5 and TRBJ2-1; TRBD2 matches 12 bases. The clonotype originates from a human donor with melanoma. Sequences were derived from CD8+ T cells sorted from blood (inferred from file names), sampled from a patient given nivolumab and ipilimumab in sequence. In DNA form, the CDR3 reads TGTGCCAGCAGTTTAGAGAGACTAGCGGGAGTAGATGAGCAGTTCTTC. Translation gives CASSLERLAGVDEQFF.